These T cell receptor beta chains were read from a single sample in a study of blood T cell repertoires in COVID-19. TCRdb's table, derived via immunoSEQ multiplex PCR, lists solely in-frame clones and lacks some. Of over 200,000 clones listed, approximately 87% are singletons. The sequencing input was peripheral blood. Every receptor here comes from a woman aged 45 to 65 with acute or convalescent COVID-19. Each CDR3 is given with its conserved first and last residue. D genes are given only for firm matches. Rows give clone size only sometimes, using once, few, many, or a class for an expanded clone.

TGTGCCTGGAGTGTACTAGGGAATGGCTACACCTTC CAWSVLGNGYTF TRBV30 . 12 . TRBJ1-2
TGCGCCAGCAGCCAAGGGGCAGGTACGGGGAAAGGCAATGAGCAGTTCTTC CASSQGAGTGKGNEQFF TRBV4-1 . 17 . TRBJ2-1
TGTGCCAGCAGCCAACGGGACAGGGGAACCGGGGAGCTGTTTTTT CASSQRDRGTGELFF TRBV3-1/TRBV3-2 . 15 TRBD1 TRBJ2-2
TGTGCCAGCAGCGTAGACGGGTCCGGCTACACCTTC CASSVDGSGYTF TRBV11-3 . 12 . TRBJ1-2
TGTGCCAGCTCGCATACACAGGGGACGGCCTACGAGCAGTACTTC CASSHTQGTAYEQYF TRBV18 . 15 TRBD1 TRBJ2-7
TGTGCCAGCGTTGACTATCCCCAAGGCGAGCAGTACTTC CASVDYPQGEQYF TRBV27 . 13 . TRBJ2-7
TGCAGTGCTAGACGGTTGGAGACCCAGTACTTC CSARRLETQYF TRBV20-1 . 11 . TRBJ2-5
TGTGCCATCAGTGACAGGGGTGATACGCAGTATTTT CAISDRGDTQYF TRBV10-3 . 12 . TRBJ2-3
TGTGCCAGCAGCTTTTTAGCGGGACAAGAGACCCAGTACTTC CASSFLAGQETQYF TRBV7-2 . 14 TRBD2 TRBJ2-5
TGTGCCAGCAGCTTTGTGCAGGGGGGAAAACTGTTTTTT CASSFVQGGKLFF TRBV7-3 . 13 TRBD1 TRBJ1-4
TGTGCCAGCTCACCAAACAGCTCTGGAAACACCATATATTTT CASSPNSSGNTIYF TRBV18 . 14 . TRBJ1-3
TGTGCCAGCAGCTTGGCGAGAAAAACTAATGAAAAACTGTTTTTT CASSLARKTNEKLFF TRBV5-6 . 15 . TRBJ1-4
TGCGCCAGCAGCCAAGTATTGACAGGGGGCGCGGAGACCCAGTACTTC CASSQVLTGGAETQYF TRBV4-3 few 16 TRBD1 TRBJ2-5
TGCGCCAGCAGCGTCTCAACCAGCTCCTATAATTCACCCCTCCACTTT CASSVSTSSYNSPLHF TRBV5-1 . 16 . TRBJ1-6
TGTGCCAGCAGCTGGCAAACGAACACCGGGGAGCTGTTTTTT CASSWQTNTGELFF TRBV7-2 . 14 . TRBJ2-2
TGTGCCAGCAGCTTCCAGGGGAGCTCCTATGGCTACACCTTC CASSFQGSSYGYTF TRBV27 . 14 . TRBJ1-2
TGTGCCAGCAGCATCGCACCGGGACAGGGATTGGATACGCAGTATTTT CASSIAPGQGLDTQYF TRBV5-4 . 16 TRBD1 TRBJ2-3
TGTGCCAGCACAGGGGGGGCTGGACTAGCGGGAGGCCCTAACAATGAGCAGTTCTTC CASTGGAGLAGGPNNEQFF TRBV2 . 19 TRBD2 TRBJ2-1
TGTGCCAGCAGCCCCGACAGGTCCTACAATGAGCAGTTCTTC CASSPDRSYNEQFF TRBV9 . 14 . TRBJ2-1
TGTGCCAGCAGCCCCCCTAGCGGGATCTCCTACGAGCAGTACTTC CASSPPSGISYEQYF TRBV7-3 . 15 TRBD2 TRBJ2-7
TGTGCCAGCAGTGGGCACACTGAAGCTTTCTTT CASSGHTEAFF TRBV2 few 11 . TRBJ1-1
TGTGCCAGCTGGCCAGGGGGTGAAAAACTGTTTTTT CASWPGGEKLFF TRBV28 . 12 TRBD1 TRBJ1-4
TGCAGCGCTATACGACTAGCCGGGAATGAGCAGTTCTTC CSAIRLAGNEQFF TRBV29-1 . 13 TRBD2 TRBJ2-1
TGTGCCAGCAGCCATGGACAGGGGCTGACCACAGATACGCAGTATTTT CASSHGQGLTTDTQYF TRBV7-8 few 16 TRBD1 TRBJ2-3
TGTGCCAGCAGCCGGCAGGGGGCTCTTGGCTACACCTTC CASSRQGALGYTF TRBV7-2 . 13 TRBD1 TRBJ1-2
TGTGCCACCAGTGATCCCCGGACTAGCGGGAGCAATGAGCAGTTCTTC CATSDPRTSGSNEQFF TRBV24-1 . 16 TRBD2 TRBJ2-1
TGTGCCAGCAGCTCCCAGGGGATGGACTATGGCTACACCTTC CASSSQGMDYGYTF TRBV11-1 . 14 . TRBJ1-2
TGTGCCAGCAGCCTCCGAGGGCAGTACTTC CASSLRGQYF TRBV6-9 . 10 . TRBJ2-7
TGTGCCAGCAGCGTAGTCTCCCAGGGCAGTGAAGCTTTCTTT CASSVVSQGSEAFF TRBV9 . 14 . TRBJ1-1
TGTGCCAGCAGCCAAGGTCGGGGGGCGCGTGGAAACACCATATATTTT CASSQGRGARGNTIYF TRBV3-1/TRBV3-2 many 16 . TRBJ1-3
TGTGCCAGCAGTTTATCGGGGGGGCATAATAATGAAAAACTGTTTTTT CASSLSGGHNNEKLFF TRBV27 . 16 . TRBJ1-4
TGTGCCACCTTAGCGGAAAGGCAGAGCGAGCAGTACTTC CATLAERQSEQYF TRBV10-3 . 13 . TRBJ2-7
TGCAGCGTCACAGGCAGGGCATCGGAAAAACTGTTTTTT CSVTGRASEKLFF TRBV29-1 . 13 . TRBJ1-4
TGTGCCAGCTCACCACGGCAGGATCCCTACGAGCAGTACTTC CASSPRQDPYEQYF TRBV18 . 14 . TRBJ2-7
TGTGCCAGCATCGGGACAGTCATAGCAAGATACACAGATACGCAGTATTTT CASIGTVIARYTDTQYF TRBV28 . 17 TRBD1 TRBJ2-3
TGCGCCAGCAGCCAAGCCCGAGGGGGCTACAATGAGCAGTTCTTC CASSQARGGYNEQFF TRBV4-3 . 15 . TRBJ2-1
TGCGCCAGCAGTGAGTCCGGGACAGGGGACACCGGGGAGCTGTTTTTT CASSESGTGDTGELFF TRBV10-2 once 16 TRBD1 TRBJ2-2
TGTGCCAGCCGACAGATTAGAGACGCCTCCTACGAGCAGTACTTC CASRQIRDASYEQYF TRBV7-8 . 15 . TRBJ2-7
TGTGCCAGCAGGCAGACAGCTAGCTCCTACGAGCAGTACTTC CASRQTASSYEQYF TRBV7-2 . 14 . TRBJ2-7
TGTGCCAGCAATCCACAGTACAATCAGCCCCAGCATTTT CASNPQYNQPQHF TRBV6-6 . 13 . TRBJ1-5
TGCAGTGCCCTACAGGAAACTGAAGCTTTCTTT CSALQETEAFF TRBV20-1 . 11 . TRBJ1-1